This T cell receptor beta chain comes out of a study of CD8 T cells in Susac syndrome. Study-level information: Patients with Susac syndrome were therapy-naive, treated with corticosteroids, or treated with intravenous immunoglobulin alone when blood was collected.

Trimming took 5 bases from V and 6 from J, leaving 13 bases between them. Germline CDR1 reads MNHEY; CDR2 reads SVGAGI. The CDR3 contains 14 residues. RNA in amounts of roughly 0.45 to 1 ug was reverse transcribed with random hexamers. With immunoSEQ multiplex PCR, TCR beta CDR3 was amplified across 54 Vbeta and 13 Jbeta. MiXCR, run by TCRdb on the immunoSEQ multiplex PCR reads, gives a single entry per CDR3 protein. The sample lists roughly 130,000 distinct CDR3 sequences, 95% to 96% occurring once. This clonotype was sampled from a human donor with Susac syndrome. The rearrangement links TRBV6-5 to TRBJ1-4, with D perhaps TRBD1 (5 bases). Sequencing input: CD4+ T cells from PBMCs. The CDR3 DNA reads TGTGCCAGCAGTGCGACGGGGGGAGATGAAAAACTGTTTTTT. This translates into CASSATGGDEKLFF.